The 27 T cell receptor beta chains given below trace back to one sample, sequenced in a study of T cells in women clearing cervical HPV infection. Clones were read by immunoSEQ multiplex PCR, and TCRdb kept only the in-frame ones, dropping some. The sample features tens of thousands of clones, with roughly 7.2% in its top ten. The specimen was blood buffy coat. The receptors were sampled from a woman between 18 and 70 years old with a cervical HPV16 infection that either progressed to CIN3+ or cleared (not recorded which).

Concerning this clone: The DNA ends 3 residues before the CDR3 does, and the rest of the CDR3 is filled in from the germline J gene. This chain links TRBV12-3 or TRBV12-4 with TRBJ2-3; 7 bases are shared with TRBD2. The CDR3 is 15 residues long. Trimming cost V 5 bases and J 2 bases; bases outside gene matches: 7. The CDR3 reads CASSTSGELTDTQYF. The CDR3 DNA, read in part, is TGTGCCAGCAGTACAAGCGGGGAACTCACAGATACG.

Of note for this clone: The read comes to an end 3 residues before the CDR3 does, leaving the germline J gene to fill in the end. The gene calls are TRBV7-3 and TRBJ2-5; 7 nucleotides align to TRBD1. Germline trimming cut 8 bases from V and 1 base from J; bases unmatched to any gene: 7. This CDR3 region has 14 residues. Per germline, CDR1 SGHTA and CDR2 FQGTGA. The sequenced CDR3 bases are TGTGCCAGCGCTAAAGGGGGCGTCCAAGAGACC. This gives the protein CASAKGGVQET. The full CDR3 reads CASAKGGVQETQYF.

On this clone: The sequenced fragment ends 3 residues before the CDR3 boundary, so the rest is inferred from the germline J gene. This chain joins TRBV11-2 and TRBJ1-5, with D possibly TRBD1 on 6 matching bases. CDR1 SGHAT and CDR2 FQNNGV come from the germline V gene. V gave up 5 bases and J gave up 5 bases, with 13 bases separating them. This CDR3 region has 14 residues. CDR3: CASSTDSGYQPQHF. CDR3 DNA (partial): TGTGCCAGCAGCACGGACAGCGGCTATCAGCCC.

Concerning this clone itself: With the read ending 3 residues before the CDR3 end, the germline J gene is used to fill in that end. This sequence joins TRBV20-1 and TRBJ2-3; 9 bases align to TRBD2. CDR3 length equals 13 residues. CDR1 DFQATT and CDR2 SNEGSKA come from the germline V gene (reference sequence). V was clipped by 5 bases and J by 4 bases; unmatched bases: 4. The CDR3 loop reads CSAQAGGADTQYF. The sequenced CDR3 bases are TGCAGTGCTCAAGCGGGGGGCGCAGATACG.

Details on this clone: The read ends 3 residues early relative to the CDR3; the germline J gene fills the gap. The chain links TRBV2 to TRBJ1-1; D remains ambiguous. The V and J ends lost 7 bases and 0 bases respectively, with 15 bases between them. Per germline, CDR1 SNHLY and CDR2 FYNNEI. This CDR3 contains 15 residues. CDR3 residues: CASKLPQIMNTEAFF. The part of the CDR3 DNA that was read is TGTGCCAGCAAATTACCACAGATCATGAACACTGAA.

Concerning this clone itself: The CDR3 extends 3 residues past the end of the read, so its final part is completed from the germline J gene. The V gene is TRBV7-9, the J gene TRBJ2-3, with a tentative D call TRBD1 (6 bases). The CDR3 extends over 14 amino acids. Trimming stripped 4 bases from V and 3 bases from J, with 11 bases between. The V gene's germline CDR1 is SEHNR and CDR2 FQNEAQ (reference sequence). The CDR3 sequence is CASSYRVVTDTQYF. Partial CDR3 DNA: TGTGCCAGCAGCTACAGGGTTGTGACAGATACG.

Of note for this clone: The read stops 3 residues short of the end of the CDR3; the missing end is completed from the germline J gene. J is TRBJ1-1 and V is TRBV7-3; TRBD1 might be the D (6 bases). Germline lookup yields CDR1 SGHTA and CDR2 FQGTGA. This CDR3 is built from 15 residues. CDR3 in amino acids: CASSRLAGGTDTAFF. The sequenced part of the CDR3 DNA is TGTGCCAGCAGTCGACTAGCGGGGGGCACAGATACG.

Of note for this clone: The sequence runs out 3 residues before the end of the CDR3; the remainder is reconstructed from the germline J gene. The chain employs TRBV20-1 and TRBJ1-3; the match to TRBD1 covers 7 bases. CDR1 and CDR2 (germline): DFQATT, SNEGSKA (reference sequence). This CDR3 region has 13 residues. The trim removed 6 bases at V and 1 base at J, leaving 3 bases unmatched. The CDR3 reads CSAPGGSGNTIYF. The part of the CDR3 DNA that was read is TGCAGTGCGCCAGGGGGTTCTGGAAACACC.

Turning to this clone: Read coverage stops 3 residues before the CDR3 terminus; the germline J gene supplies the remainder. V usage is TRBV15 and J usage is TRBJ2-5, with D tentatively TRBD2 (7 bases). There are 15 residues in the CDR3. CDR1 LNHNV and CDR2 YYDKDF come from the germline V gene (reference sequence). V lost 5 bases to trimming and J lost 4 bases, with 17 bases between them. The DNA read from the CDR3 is TGTGCCACCAGCGGTGGGGGGGGCGGACGAGAGACC. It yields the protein CATSGGGGGRET. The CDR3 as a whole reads CATSGGGGGRETQYF.

Partial CDR3 DNA: TGTGCCAGCAGCTTAAGCGGGTTTTCTGAGACC. It codes for CASSLSGFSET. The CDR3 in its entirety is CASSLSGFSETQYF. This chain uses TRBV7-9 with TRBJ2-5; weak D call: TRBD2 (6 bases). Coverage ceases 3 residues before the CDR3 finishes, and the germline J gene fills in the end. CDR1 is SEHNR and CDR2 is FQNEAQ in the germline V gene (reference sequence). The V end lost 2 bases, the J end lost 5 bases, and 12 bases lay between the germline ends. This CDR3 spans 14 amino acids. Full variable domain (remainder filled in from reference TRBV7-9 and TRBJ2-5): DTGVSQNPRHKITKRGQNVTFRCDPISEHNRLYWYRQTLGQGPEFLTYFQNEAQLEKSRLLSDRFSAERPKGSFSTLEIQRTEQGDSAMYLCASSLSGFSETQYFGPGTRLLVL.

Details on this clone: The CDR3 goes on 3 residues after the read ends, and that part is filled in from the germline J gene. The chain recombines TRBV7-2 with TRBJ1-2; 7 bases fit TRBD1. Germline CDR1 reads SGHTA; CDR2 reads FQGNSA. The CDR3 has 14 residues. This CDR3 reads CASSLMGQTYDYTF. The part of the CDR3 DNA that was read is TGTGCCAGCAGCTTAATGGGACAGACCTACGAC.

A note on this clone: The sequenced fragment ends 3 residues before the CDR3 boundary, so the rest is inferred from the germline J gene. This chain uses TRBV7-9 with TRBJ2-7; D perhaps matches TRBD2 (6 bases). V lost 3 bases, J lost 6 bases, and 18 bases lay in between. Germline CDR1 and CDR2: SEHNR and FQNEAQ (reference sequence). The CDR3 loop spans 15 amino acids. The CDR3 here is CASSLARGGPLEQYF. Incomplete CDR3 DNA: TGTGCCAGCAGCTTGGCGCGGGGAGGCCCCCTCGAG.

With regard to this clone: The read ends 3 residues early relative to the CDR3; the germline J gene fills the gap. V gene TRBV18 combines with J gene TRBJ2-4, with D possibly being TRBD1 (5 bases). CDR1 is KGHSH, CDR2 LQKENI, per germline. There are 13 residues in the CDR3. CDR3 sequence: CASSPRGQGTQYF. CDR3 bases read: TGTGCCAGCTCACCCCGTGGGCAGGGAACT.

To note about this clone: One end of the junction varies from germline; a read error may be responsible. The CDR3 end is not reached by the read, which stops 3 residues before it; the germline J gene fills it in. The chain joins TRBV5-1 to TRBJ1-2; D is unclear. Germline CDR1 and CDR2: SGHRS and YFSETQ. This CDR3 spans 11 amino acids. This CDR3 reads CASRLEGGYTF. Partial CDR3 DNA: TGCGCCAGCCGCTTGGAAGGGGGC.

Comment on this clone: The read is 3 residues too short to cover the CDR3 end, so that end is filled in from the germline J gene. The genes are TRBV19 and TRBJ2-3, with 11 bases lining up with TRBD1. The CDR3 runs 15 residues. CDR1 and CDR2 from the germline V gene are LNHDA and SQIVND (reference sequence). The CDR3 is CASKKGTGGGQPQYF. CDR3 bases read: TGTGCCAGTAAGAAGGGGACAGGGGGAGGTCAGCCG.

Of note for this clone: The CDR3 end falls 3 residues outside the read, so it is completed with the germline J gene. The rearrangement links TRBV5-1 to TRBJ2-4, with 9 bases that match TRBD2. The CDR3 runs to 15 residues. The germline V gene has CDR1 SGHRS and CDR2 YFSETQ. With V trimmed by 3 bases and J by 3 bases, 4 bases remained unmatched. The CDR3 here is CASSWRAGGKNIQYF. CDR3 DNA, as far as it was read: TGCGCCAGCAGCTGGAGAGCGGGGGGCAAAAACATT.

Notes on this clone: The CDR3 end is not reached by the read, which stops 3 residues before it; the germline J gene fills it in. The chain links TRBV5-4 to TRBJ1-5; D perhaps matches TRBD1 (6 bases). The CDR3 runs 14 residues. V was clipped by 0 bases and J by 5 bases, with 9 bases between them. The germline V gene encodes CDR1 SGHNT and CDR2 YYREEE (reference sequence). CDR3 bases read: TGTGCCAGCAGCTTGGGGGCAGGGGATCAGCCC. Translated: CASSLGAGDQP. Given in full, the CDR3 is CASSLGAGDQPQHF.

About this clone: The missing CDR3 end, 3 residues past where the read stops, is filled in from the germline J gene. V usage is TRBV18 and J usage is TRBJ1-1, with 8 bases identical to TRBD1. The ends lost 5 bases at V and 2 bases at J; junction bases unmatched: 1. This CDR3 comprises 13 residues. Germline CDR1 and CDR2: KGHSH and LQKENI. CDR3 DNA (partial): TGTGCCAGCTCAGGACAGGGTAACACTGAA. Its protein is CASSGQGNTE. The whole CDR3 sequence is CASSGQGNTEAFF. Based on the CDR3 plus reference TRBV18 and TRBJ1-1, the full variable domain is NAGVMQNPRHLVRRRGQEARLRCSPMKGHSHVYWYRQLPEEGLKFMVYLQKENIIDESGMPKERFSAEFPKEGPSILRIQQVVRGDSAAYFCASSGQGNTEAFFGQGTRLTVV.

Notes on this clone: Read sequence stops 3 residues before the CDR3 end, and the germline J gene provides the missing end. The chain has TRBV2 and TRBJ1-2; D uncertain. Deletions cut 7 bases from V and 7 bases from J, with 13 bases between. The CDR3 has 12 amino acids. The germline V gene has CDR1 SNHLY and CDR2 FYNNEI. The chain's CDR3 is CASKAEVVGYTF. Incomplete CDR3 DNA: TGTGCCAGCAAGGCCGAAGTTGTTGGC.

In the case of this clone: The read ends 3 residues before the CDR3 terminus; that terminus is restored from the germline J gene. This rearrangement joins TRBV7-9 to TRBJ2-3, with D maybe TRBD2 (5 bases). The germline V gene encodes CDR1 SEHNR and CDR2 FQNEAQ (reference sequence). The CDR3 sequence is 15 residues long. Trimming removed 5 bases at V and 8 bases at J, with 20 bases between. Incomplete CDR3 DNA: TGTGCCAGCAGCGCTTGGCTTAGCGAGGAGAGTACG. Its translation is CASSAWLSEEST. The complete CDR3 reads CASSAWLSEESTQYF.

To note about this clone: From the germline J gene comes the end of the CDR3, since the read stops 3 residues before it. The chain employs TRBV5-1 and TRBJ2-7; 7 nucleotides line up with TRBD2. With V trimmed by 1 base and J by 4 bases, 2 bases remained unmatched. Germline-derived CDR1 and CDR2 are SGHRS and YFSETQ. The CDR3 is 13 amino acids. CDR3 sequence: CASSLSGGYEQYF. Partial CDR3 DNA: TGCGCCAGCAGCTTGTCGGGGGGATACGAG.

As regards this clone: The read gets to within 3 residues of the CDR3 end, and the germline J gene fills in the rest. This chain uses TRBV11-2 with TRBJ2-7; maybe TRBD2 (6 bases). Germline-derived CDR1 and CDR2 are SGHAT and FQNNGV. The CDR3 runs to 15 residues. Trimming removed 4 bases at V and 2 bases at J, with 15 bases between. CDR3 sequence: CASSSSGTAAYEQYF. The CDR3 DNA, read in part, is TGTGCCAGCAGCTCCTCTGGGACTGCCGCCTACGAG.

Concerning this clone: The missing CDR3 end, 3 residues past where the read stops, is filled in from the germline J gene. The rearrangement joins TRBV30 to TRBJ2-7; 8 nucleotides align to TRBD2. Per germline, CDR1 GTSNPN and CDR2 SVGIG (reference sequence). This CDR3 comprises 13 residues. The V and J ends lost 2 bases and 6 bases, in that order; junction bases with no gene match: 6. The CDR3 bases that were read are TGTGCCTGGAGTAACGGGGGGGCACGCGAG. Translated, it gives CAWSNGGARE. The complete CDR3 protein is CAWSNGGAREQYF.

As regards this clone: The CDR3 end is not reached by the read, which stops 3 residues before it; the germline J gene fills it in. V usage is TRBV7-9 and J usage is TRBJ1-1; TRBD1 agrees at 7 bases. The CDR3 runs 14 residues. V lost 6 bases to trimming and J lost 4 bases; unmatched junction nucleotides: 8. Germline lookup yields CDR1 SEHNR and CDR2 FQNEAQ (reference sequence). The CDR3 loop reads CASRATGRVTEAFF. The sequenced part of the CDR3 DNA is TGTGCCAGCAGGGCGACAGGGAGGGTCACTGAA.

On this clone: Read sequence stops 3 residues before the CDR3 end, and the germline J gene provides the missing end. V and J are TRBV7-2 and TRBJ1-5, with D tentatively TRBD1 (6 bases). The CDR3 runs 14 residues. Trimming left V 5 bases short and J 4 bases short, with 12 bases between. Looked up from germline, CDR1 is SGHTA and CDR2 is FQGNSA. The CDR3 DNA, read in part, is TGTGCCAGCAGCCTTAGGGGGGGTAATCAGCCC. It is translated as CASSLRGGNQP. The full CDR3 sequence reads CASSLRGGNQPQHF.

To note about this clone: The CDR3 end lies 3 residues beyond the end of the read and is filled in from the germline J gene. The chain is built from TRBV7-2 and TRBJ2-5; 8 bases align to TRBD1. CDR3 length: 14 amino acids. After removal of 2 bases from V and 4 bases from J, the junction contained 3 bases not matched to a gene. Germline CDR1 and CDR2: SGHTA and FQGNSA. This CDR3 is CASSLQGAGETQYF. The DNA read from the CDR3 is TGTGCCAGCAGCTTACAGGGGGCAGGAGAGACC.

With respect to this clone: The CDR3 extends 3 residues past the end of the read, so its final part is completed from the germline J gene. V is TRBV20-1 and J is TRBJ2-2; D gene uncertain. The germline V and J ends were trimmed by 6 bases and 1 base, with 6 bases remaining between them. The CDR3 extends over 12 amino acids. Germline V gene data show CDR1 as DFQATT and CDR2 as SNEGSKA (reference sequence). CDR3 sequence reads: CSAFRNTGELFF. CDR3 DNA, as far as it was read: TGCAGTGCGTTTAGGAACACCGGGGAG.